These 11 T cell receptor beta chains share one sample of origin, sequenced in a study of identical twins. A single record per CDR3 protein comes from TCRdb applying MiXCR to the 5' RACE reads. The profile shows 1,800,000 or so distinct CDR3 sequences, 32% of them singletons. Material: cord blood. The source is a newborn girl in good health.

The chain employs TRBV11-1 and TRBJ1-5; the match to TRBD1 covers 7 bases. This CDR3 region has 16 residues. Germline-derived CDR1 and CDR2 are SGHAT and FQDESV (reference sequence). Germline trimming cut 3 bases from V and 3 bases from J; bases unmatched to any gene: 8. The CDR3: CASSFLTGENNQPQHF. In DNA form, the CDR3 reads TGTGCCAGCAGCTTTCTAACAGGGGAAAACAATCAGCCCCAGCATTTT. Combining the CDR3 with reference TRBV11-1 and TRBJ1-5 gives the whole variable domain EAEVAQSPRYKITEKSQAVAFWCDPISGHATLYWYRQILGQGPELLVQFQDESVVDDSQLPKDRFSAERLKGVDSTLKIQPAELGDSAMYLCASSFLTGENNQPQHFGDGTRLSIL.

V gene TRBV28 combines with J gene TRBJ2-3; TRBD2 matches at 8 bases. Germline CDR1 and CDR2: MDHEN and SYDVKM. The ends lost 10 bases at V and 3 bases at J; junction bases unmatched: 6. There are 13 residues in the CDR3. In DNA, the CDR3 is TGTGCCACAGCGGGAGATGGGACAGATACGCAGTATTTT. Its translation: CATAGDGTDTQYF.

DNA for the CDR3: TGTGCCAGCAGCTTACAAGTTATCCACAATGAGCAGTACTTC. Translating it yields CASSLQVIHNEQYF. V gene TRBV13 combines with J gene TRBJ2-7; D uncertain. Germline CDR1 reads PRHDT; CDR2 reads FYEKMQ (reference sequence). The CDR3 totals 14 residues. V was shortened by 2 bases and J by 7 bases, with 15 bases between the two germline ends.

This clonotype was picked up a small number of times. The chain is built from TRBV2 and TRBJ2-5; 12 bases fit TRBD2. Germline V gene sequence: CDR1 SNHLY, CDR2 FYNNEI. The ends lost 1 base at V and 4 bases at J; junction bases unmatched: 1. This CDR3 contains 15 residues. The CDR3 protein is CASSEVGLAGETQYF. The CDR3 nucleotides are TGTGCCAGCAGTGAAGTGGGACTAGCGGGAGAGACCCAGTACTTC. Supplemented by reference TRBV2 and TRBJ2-5, the full variable domain reads EPEVTQTPSHQVTQMGQEVILRCVPISNHLYFYWYRQILGQKVEFLVSFYNNEISEKSEIFDDQFSVERPDGSNFTLKIRSTKLEDSAMYFCASSEVGLAGETQYFGPGTRLLVL.

The chain is built from TRBV20-1 and TRBJ2-1; D is possibly TRBD2 (6 bases). V was shortened by 5 bases and J by 13 bases, with 15 bases between the two germline ends. This CDR3 is 11 amino acids long. The germline gives CDR1 DFQATT, CDR2 SNEGSKA (reference sequence). The CDR3 loop is CSAEDRETQFF. The CDR3 DNA follows: TGCAGTGCTGAGGACCGGGAGACCCAGTTCTTC.

This sequence joins TRBV4-2 and TRBJ2-5; TRBD2 agrees at 8 bases. The CDR3 has 16 amino acids. Germline V gene data show CDR1 as LGHNA and CDR2 as YNFKEQ. V was clipped by 1 base and J by 2 bases; unmatched bases: 6. The CDR3 loop reads CASSQGLAGKQETQYF. For the CDR3, the DNA is TGTGCCAGCAGCCAAGGGCTAGCGGGTAAACAAGAGACCCAGTACTTC.

This clonotype has just a few counts. V and J are TRBV28 and TRBJ2-2; 7 bases agree with TRBD2. Trimming cost V 7 bases and J 5 bases; bases outside gene matches: 13. The CDR3 has 16 amino acids. Per the germline V gene, CDR1 is MDHEN and CDR2 is SYDVKM. The CDR3 nucleotides read TGTGCCAGCACCCTACTGGGGGGGAGAGGAACCGGGGAGCTGTTTTTT. Amino acid sequence: CASTLLGGRGTGELFF.

This chain connects TRBV21-1 to TRBJ2-4; the D call of TRBD2 is as the table states it, not checked on the DNA. TRBV21-1 is annotated as a pseudogene. The CDR3 covers 18 residues. The CDR3 loop reads CARPGLAGGAIAKNIQYF. The CDR3 coding sequence is TGTGCCAGACCGGGACTAGCGGGAGGGGCCATAGCCAAAAACATTCAGTACTTC.

The chain couples TRBV12-3 or TRBV12-4 to TRBJ1-1, with D perhaps TRBD1 (5 bases). There are 12 residues in the CDR3. With 7 bases removed from V and 4 bases from J, the gap between germline ends came to 10 bases. The CDR3 nucleotides are TGTGCCAGCAATGGCGGGGCCACTGAAGCTTTCTTT. Translation gives CASNGGATEAFF.

This clonotype has just one count. The chain recombines TRBV7-2 with TRBJ1-1; D unresolved. Looked up from germline, CDR1 is SGHTA and CDR2 is FQGNSA. The CDR3 contains 14 residues. Trimming removed 2 bases at V and 6 bases at J, with 13 bases between. CDR3: CASSLQVGPPEAFF. DNA of the CDR3: TGTGCCAGCAGCTTACAAGTGGGCCCCCCTGAAGCTTTCTTT.

The chain couples TRBV7-2 to TRBJ2-2; 7 nucleotides align to TRBD2. Trimming took 5 bases from V and 2 from J; bases not matched to a gene: 5. CDR1 is SGHTA, CDR2 FQGNSA, per germline. The CDR3 has 15 amino acids. The CDR3 sequence is CASSARGVNTGELFF. The CDR3 coding sequence is TGTGCCAGCAGCGCTCGGGGGGTTAACACCGGGGAGCTGTTTTTT.